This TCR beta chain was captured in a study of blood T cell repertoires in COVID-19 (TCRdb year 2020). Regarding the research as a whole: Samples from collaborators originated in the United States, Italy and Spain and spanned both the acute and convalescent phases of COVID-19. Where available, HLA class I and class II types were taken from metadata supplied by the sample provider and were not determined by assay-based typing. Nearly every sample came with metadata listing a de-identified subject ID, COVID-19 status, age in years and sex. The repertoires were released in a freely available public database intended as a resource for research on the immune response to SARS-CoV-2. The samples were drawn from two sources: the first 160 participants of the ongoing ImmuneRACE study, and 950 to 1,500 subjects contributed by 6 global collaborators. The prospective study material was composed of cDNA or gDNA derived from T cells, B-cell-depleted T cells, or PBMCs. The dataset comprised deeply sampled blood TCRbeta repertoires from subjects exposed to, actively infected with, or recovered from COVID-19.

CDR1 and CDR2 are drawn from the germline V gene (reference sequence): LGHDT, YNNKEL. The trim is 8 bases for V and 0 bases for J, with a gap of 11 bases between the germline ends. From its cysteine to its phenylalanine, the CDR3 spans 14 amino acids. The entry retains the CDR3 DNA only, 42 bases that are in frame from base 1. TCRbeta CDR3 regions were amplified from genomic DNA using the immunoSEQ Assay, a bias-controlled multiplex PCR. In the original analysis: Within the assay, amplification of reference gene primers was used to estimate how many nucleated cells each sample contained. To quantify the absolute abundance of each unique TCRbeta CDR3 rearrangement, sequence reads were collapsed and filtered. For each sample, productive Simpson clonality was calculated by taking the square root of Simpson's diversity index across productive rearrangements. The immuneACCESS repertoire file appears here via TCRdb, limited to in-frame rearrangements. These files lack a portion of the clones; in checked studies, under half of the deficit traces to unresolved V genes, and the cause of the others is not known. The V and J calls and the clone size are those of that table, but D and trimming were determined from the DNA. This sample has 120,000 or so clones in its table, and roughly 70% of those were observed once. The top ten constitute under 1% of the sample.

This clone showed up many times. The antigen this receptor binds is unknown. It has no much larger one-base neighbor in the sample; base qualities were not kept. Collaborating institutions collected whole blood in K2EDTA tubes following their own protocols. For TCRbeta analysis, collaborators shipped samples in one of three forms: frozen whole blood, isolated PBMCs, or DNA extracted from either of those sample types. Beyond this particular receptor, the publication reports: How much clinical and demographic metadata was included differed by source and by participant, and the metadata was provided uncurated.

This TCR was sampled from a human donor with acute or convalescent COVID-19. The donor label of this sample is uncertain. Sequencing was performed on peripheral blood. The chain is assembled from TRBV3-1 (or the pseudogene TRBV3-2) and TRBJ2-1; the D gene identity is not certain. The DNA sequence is TGTGCCAGCTCGTGGGCAGGCTCCTACAATGAGCAGTTCTTC. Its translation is CASSWAGSYNEQFF.